The TCR beta chain under discussion was sequenced for a study of pediatric ulcerative colitis. Study findings and constraints: No controls had the two rectal clonotypes shared by ulcerative colitis patients.

One to two pinch biopsies were taken from the rectum during colonoscopy. Produced via immunoSEQ multiplex PCR; TCRdb's table is partial and in-frame only. There are 30,000 to 45,000 clones in the sample; roughly 72% occur only once, and 0.74% lies in the top ten. On this clone itself: Antigen unknown.

V lost 0 bases and J lost 9, with 12 bases in between. This CDR3 region has 13 residues. Germline CDR1 reads SGHTS; CDR2 reads YDEGEE. What was sequenced was gut tissue. This sequence originates from a boy aged 5 to 17 with moderate ulcerative colitis. The J gene is TRBJ1-1, the V gene TRBV5-8; D perhaps matches TRBD1 (5 bases). The CDR3 loop is CASSLEVNRKAFF. The CDR3 coding sequence is TGTGCCAGCAGCTTGGAGGTCAACAGGAAAGCTTTCTTT.